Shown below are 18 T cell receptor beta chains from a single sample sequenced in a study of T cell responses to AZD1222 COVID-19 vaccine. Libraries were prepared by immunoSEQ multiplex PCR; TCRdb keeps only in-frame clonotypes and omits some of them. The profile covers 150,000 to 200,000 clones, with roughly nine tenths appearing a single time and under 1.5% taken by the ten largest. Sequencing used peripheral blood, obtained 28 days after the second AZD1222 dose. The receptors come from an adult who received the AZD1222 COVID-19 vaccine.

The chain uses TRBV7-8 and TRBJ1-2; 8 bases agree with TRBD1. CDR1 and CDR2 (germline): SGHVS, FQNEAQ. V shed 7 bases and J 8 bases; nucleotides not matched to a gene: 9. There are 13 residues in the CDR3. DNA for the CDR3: TGTGCCAGCACCCTGGACAGGGAGGGCGGCTACACCTTC. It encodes CASTLDREGGYTF. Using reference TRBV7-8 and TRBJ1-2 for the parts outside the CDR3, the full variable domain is GAGVSQSPRYKVAKRGQDVALRCDPISGHVSLFWYQQALGQGPEFLTYFQNEAQLDKSGLPSDRFFAERPEGSVSTLKIQRTQQEDSAVYLCASTLDREGGYTFGSGTRLTVV.

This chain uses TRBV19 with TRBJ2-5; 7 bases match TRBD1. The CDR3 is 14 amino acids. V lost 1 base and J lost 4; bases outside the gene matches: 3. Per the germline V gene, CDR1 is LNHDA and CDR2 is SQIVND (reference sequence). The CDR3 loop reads CASSIGQGVETQYF. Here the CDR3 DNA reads TGTGCCAGTAGTATAGGCCAGGGGGTAGAGACCCAGTACTTC.

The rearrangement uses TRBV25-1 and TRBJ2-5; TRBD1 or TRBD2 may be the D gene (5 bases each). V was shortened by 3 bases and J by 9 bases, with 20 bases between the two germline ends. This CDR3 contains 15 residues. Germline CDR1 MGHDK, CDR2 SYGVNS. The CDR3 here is CASSDTGSTWGSQYF. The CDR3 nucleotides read TGTGCCAGCAGTGACACCGGGTCCACGTGGGGGTCCCAGTACTTC.

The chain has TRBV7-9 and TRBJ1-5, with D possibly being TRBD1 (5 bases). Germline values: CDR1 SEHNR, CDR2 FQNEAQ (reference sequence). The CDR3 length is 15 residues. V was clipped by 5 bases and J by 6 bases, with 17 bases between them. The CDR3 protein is CASSLGAEGFQPQHF. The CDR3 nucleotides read TGTGCCAGCAGCCTTGGGGCGGAGGGGTTTCAGCCCCAGCATTTT. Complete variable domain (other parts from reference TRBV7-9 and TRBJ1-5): DTGVSQNPRHKITKRGQNVTFRCDPISEHNRLYWYRQTLGQGPEFLTYFQNEAQLEKSRLLSDRFSAERPKGSFSTLEIQRTEQGDSAMYLCASSLGAEGFQPQHFGDGTRLSIL.

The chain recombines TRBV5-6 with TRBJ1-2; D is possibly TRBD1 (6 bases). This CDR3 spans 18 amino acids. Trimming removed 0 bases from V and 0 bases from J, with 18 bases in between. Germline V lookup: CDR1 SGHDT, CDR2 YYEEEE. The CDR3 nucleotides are TGTGCCAGCAGCTTGGAGGCCAGGGGAGTTTCGGCTAACTATGGCTACACCTTC. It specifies CASSLEARGVSANYGYTF.

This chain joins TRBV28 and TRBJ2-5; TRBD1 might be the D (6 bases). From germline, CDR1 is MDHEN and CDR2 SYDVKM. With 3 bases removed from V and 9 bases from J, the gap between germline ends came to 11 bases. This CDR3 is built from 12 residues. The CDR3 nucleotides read TGTGCCAGCAGTTTTGGGGGCGCGGCCCAGTACTTC. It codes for CASSFGGAAQYF.

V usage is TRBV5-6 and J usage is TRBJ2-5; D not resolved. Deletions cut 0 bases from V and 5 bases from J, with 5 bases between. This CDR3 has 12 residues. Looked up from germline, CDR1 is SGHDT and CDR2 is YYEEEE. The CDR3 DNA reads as TGTGCCAGCAGCTTGGCCGCGGAGACCCAGTACTTC. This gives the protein CASSLAAETQYF.

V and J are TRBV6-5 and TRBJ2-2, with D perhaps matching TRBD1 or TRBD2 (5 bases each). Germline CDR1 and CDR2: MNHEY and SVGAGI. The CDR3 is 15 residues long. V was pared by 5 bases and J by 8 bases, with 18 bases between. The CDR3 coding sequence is TGTGCCAGCAGTCCGCCGGGGCCAAGGGAAGGGGAGCTGTTTTTT. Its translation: CASSPPGPREGELFF.

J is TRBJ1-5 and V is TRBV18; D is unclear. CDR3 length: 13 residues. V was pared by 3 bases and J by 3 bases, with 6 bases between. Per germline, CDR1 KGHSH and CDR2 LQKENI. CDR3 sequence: CASSPGVNQPQHF. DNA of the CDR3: TGTGCCAGCTCACCTGGGGTCAATCAGCCCCAGCATTTT. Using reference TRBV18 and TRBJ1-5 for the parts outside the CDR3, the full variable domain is NAGVMQNPRHLVRRRGQEARLRCSPMKGHSHVYWYRQLPEEGLKFMVYLQKENIIDESGMPKERFSAEFPKEGPSILRIQQVVRGDSAAYFCASSPGVNQPQHFGDGTRLSIL.

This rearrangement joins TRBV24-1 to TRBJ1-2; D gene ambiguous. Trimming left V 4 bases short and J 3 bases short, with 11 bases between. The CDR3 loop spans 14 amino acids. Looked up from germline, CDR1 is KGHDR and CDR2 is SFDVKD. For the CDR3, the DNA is TGTGCCACCAGTGACGACATGCGGGACTATGGCTACACCTTC. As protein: CATSDDMRDYGYTF.

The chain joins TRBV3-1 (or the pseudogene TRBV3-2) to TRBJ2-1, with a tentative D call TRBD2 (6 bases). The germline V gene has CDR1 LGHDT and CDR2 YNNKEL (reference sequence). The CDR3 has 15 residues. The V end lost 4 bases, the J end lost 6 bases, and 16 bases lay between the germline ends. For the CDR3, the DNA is TGTGCCAGCAGCCCCTACGGGAGTAGGCGCAATGAGCAGTTCTTC. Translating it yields CASSPYGSRRNEQFF.

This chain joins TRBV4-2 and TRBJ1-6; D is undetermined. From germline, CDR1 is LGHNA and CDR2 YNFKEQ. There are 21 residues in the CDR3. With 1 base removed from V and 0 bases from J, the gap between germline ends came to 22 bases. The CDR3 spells CASSQAVEGRAIFSYNSPLHF. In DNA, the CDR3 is TGTGCCAGCAGCCAAGCCGTGGAGGGTAGGGCGATCTTCTCCTATAATTCACCCCTCCACTTT.

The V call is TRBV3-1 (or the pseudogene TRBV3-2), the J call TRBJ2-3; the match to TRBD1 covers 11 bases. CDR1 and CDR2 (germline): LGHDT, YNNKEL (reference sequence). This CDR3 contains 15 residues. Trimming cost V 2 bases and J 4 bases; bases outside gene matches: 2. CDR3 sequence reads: CASSQPGQGADTQYF. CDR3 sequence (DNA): TGTGCCAGCAGCCAACCGGGACAGGGGGCAGATACGCAGTATTTT.

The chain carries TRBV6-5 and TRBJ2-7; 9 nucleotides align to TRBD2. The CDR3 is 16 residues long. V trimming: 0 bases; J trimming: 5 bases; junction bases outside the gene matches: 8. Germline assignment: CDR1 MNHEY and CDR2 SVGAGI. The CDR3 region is CASSYSSTSGSHEQYF. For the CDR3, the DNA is TGTGCCAGCAGTTACTCGAGTACTAGCGGGTCCCACGAGCAGTACTTC.

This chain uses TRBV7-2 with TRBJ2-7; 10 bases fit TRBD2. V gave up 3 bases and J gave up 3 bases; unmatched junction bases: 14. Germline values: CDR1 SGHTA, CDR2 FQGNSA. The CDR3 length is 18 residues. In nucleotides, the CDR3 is TGTGCCAGCAGCTTCCGGACTAGCGGAGGCGGGCGGGGCTACGAGCAGTACTTC. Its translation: CASSFRTSGGGRGYEQYF.

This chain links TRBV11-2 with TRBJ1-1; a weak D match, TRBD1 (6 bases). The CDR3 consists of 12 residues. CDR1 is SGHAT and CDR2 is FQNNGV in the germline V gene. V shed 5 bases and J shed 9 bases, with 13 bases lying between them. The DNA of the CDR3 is TGTGCCAGCAGCGTTGACCAGGGGAAAGCTTTCTTT. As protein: CASSVDQGKAFF.

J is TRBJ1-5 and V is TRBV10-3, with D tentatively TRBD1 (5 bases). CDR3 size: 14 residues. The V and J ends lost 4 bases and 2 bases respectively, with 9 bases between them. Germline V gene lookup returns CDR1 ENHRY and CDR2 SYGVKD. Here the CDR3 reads CAISAGAGNQPQHF. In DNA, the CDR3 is TGTGCCATCAGTGCCGGGGCGGGCAATCAGCCCCAGCATTTT.

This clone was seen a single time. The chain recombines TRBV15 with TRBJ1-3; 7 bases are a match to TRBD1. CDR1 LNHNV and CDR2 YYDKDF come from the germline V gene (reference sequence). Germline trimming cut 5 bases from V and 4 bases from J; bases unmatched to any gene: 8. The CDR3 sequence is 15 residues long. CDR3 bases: TGTGCCACCAGCCGCAAGACAGGGTACGGAAACACCATATATTTT. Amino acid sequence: CATSRKTGYGNTIYF.